This entry is about one TCR beta chain. Its antigen is as yet unknown. The entry originates in a study of T cell responses to AZD1222 COVID-19 vaccine. Findings and caveats of the study: The study sampled repertoires only after the peak T cell response. Only a handful of AZD1222 recipients tested seropositive at baseline. Females made up more of the donors, who were largely white British, and clonal diversity may have come out too low.

The method was immunoSEQ multiplex PCR; TCRdb's version includes in-frame clones alone and lacks a portion of them. Of roughly 270,000 clones listed, 94% are singletons. V gave up 3 bases and J gave up 2 bases, with 8 bases separating them. The CDR3 length is 12 residues. CDR1 and CDR2 from the germline V gene are GTSNPN and SVGIG (reference sequence). The sequenced sample was peripheral blood, obtained 28 days after the second AZD1222 dose. The chain links TRBV30 to TRBJ2-7; D gene uncertain. The TCR comes from an adult who received the AZD1222 COVID-19 vaccine. The CDR3 nucleotides are TGTGCCTGGAGAGGGTCTACCTACGAGCAGTACTTC. Translating it yields CAWRGSTYEQYF. The whole variable domain, remainder taken from reference TRBV30 and TRBJ2-7, is SQTIHQWPATLVQPVGSPLSLECTVEGTSNPNLYWYRQAAGRGLQLLFYSVGIGQISSEVPQNLSASRPQDRQFILSSKKLLLSDSGFYLCAWRGSTYEQYFGPGTRLTVT.